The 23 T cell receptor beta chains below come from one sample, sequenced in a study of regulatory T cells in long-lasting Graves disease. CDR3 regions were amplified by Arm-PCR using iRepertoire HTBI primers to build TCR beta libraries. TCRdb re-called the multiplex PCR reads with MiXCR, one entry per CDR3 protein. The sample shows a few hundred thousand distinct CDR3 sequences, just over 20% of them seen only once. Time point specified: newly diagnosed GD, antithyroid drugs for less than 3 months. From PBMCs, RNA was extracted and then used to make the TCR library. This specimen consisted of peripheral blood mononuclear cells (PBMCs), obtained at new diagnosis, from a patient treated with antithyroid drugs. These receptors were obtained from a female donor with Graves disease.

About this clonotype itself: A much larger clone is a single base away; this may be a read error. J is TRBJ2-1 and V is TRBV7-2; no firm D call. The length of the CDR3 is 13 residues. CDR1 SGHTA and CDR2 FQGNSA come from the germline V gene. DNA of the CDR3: TGTGCCAGCAGCAATGGAAATCAGGAGTCCCATTACTTC. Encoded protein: CASSNGNQESHYF.

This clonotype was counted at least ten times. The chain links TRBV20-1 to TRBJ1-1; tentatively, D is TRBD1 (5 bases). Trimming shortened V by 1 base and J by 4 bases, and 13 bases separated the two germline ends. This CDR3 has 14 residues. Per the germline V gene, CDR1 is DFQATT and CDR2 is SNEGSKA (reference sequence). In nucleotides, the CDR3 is TGCAGTGCTAGAGTCGGGGGTTTGGGCACTGAAGCTTTCTTT. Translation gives CSARVGGLGTEAFF.

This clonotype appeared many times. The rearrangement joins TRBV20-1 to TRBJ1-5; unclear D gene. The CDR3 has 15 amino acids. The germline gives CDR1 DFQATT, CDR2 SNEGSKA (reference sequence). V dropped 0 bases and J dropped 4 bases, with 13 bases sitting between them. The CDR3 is CSARDRRLGNQPQHF. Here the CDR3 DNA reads TGCAGTGCTAGAGATCGTCGACTGGGGAATCAGCCCCAGCATTTT.

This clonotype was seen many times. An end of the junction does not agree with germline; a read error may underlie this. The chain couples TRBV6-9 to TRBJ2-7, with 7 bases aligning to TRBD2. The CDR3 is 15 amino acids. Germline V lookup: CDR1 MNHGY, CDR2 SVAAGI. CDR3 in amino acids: CASSYLGGVSYEQYF. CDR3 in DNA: TGTGCCAGCAGCTATTTGGGGGGGGTGTCCTACGAGCAGTACTTC.

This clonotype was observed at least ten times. CDR3 bases: TGTGCCAGCAGCGGAGGCGGACTAGCGGGGGGTACGAACACCGGGGAGCTGTTTTTT. This translates into CASSGGGLAGGTNTGELFF. V is TRBV7-9 and J is TRBJ2-2; 14 bases match TRBD2. Germline V gene lookup returns CDR1 SEHNR and CDR2 FQNEAQ (reference sequence). Trimming at V came to 5 bases and at J to 0 bases, leaving 8 bases not matched to a gene. The CDR3 contains 19 residues.

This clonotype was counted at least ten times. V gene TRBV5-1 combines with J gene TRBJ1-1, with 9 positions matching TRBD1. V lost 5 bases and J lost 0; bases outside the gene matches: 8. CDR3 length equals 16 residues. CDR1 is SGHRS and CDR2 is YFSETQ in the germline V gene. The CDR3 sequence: CASRIQGQGLNTEAFF. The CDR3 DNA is TGCGCCAGCAGGATACAAGGACAGGGGCTGAACACTGAAGCTTTCTTT.

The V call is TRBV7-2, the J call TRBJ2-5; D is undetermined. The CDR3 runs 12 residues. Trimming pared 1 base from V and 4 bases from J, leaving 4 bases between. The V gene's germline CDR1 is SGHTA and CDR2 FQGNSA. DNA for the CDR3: TGTGCCAGCAGCTTAGGTCCAGAGACCCAGTACTTC. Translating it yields CASSLGPETQYF.

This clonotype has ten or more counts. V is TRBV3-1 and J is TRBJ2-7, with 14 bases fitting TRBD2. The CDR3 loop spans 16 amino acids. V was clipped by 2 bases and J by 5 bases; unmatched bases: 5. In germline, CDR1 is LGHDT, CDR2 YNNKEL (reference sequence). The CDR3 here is CASSQRGLAGGNEQYF. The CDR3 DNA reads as TGTGCCAGCAGCCAAAGAGGACTAGCGGGAGGTAACGAGCAGTACTTC.

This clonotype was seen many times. The CDR3, as DNA: TGTGCCTGGAGGGGGGCAGGCAGCAATCAGCCCCAGCATTTT. This gives the protein CAWRGAGSNQPQHF. This chain links TRBV30 with TRBJ1-5; D may be TRBD1 (6 bases). The germline gives CDR1 GTSNPN, CDR2 SVGIG (reference sequence). The CDR3 has 14 amino acids. Trimming stripped 3 bases from V and 1 base from J, with 10 bases between.

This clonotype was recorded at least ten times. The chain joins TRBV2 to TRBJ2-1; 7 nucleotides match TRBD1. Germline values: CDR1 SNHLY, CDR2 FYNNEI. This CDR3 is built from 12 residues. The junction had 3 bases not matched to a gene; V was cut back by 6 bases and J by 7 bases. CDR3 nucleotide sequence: TGTGCCAGCAGATACAGGGGTAATGAGCAGTTCTTC. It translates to CASRYRGNEQFF.

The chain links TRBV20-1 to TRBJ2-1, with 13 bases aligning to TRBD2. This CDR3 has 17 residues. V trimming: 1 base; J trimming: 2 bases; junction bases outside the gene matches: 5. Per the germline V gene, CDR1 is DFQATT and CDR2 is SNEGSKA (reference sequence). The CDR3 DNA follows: TGCAGTGCTAGAGTGGGACTAGCGGGGCCGACCTACAATGAGCAGTTCTTC. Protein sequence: CSARVGLAGPTYNEQFF.

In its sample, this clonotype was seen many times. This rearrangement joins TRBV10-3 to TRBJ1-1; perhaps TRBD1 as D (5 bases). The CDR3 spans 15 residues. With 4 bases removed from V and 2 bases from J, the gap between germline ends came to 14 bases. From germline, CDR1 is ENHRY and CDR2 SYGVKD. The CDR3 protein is CAISARAPPNTEAFF. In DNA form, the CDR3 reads TGTGCCATCAGTGCCAGGGCTCCTCCTAACACTGAAGCTTTCTTT.

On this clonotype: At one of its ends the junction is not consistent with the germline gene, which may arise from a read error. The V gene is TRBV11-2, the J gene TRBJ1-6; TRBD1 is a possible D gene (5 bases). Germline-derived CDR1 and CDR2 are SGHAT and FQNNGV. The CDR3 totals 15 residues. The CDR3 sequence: CASSPAAGDNSPLHF. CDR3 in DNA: TGCGCCAGCAGCCCTGCGGCTGGGGACAATTCACCCCTCCACTTT.

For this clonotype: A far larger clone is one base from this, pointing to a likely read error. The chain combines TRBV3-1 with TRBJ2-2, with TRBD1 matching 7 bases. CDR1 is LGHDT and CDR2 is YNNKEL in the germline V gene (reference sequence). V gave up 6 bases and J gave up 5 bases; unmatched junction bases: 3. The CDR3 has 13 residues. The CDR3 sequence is CASRRRGTGELFF. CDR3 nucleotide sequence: TGTGCCAGCAGACGCAGGGGGACCGGGGAGCTGTTTTTT. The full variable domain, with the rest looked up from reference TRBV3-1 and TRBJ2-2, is DTAVSQTPKYLVTQMGNDKSIKCEQNLGHDTMYWYKQDSKKFLKIMFSYNNKELIINETVPNRFSPKSPDKAHLNLHINSLELGDSAVYFCASRRRGTGELFFGEGSRLTVL.

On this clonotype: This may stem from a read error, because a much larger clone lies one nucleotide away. In DNA form, the CDR3 reads TGTGCCAGCAGCCGAGATTTAGAGTTGGGTGAGGGATGGAACATTCAGTACTTC. Protein sequence: CASSRDLELGEGWNIQYF. The genes are TRBV6-1 and TRBJ2-4; maybe TRBD2 (5 bases). This CDR3 has 18 residues. The V end lost 6 bases, the J end lost 7 bases, and 28 bases lay between the germline ends. The germline V gene encodes CDR1 MNHNS and CDR2 SASEGT.

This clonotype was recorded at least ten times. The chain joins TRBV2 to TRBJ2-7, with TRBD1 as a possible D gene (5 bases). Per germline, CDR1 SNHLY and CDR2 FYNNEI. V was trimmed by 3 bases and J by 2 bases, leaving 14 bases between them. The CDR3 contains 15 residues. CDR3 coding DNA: TGTGCCAGCAGTGAGTTATTACAGGTGACCTACGAGCAGTACTTC. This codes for CASSELLQVTYEQYF.

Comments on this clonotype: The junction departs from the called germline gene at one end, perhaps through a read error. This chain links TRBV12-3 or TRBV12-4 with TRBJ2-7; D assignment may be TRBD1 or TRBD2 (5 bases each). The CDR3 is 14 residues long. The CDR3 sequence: CASSPFLTDYERYF. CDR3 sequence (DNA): TGTGCCAGCAGCCCATTTTTGACAGACTACGAGCGGTACTTC.

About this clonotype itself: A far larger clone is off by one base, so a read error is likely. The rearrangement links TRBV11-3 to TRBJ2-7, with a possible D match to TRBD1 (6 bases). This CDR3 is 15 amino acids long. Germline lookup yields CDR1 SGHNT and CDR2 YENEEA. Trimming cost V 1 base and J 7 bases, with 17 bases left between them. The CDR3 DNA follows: TGTGCCAGCAGCTTAGGGGACACAGGGTACAATGAGCAGTACTTC. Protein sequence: CASSLGDTGYNEQYF. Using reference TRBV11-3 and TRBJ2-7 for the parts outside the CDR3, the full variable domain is EAGVVQSPRYKIIEKKQPVAFWCNPISGHNTLYWYLQNLGQGPELLIRYENEEAVDDSQLPKDRFSAERLKGVDSTLKIQPAELGDSAVYLCASSLGDTGYNEQYFGPGTRLTVT.

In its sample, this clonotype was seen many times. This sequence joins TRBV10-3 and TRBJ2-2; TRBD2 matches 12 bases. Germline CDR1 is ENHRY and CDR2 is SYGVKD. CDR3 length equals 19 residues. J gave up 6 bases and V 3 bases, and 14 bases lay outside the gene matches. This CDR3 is CAISDPTLASGGASGELFF. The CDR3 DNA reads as TGTGCCATCAGTGACCCGACCTTGGCTAGCGGGGGGGCTTCCGGGGAGCTGTTTTTT.

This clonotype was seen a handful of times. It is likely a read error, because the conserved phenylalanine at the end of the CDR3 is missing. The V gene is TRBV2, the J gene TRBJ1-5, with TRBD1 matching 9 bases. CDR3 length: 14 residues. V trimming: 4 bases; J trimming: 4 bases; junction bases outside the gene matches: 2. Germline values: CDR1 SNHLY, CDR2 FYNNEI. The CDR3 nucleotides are TGTGCCAGCAGTGGACAGGGGGGGAATCAGCCCCAGCATCTT. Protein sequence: CASSGQGGNQPQHL.

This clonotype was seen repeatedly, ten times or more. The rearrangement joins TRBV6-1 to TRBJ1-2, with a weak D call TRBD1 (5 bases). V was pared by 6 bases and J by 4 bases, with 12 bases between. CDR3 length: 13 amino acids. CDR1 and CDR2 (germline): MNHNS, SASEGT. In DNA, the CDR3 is TGTGCCAGCAGCTTAGGAGGGGCCTATGGCTACACCTTC. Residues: CASSLGGAYGYTF.

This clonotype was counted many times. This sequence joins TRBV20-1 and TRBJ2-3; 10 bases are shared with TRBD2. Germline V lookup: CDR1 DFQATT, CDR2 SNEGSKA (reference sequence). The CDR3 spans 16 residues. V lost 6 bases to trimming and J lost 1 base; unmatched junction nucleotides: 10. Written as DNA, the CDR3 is TGCAGTGCCACCGGGACTAGCGATTGGGGCACAGATACGCAGTATTTT. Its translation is CSATGTSDWGTDTQYF.

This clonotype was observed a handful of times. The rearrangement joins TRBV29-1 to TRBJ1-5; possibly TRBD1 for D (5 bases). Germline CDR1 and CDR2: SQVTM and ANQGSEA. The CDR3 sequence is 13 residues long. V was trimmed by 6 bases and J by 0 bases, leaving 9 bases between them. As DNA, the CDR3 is TGCAGCGTCGGGGGGAATAGCAATCAGCCCCAGCATTTT. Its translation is CSVGGNSNQPQHF.